This T cell receptor (beta chain) appears in the sequencing data of a study of blood T cells in healthy people across ages. The germline V gene encodes CDR1 SGHTA and CDR2 FQGTGA. V lost 2 bases to trimming and J lost 7 bases; unmatched junction nucleotides: 12. CDR3 length equals 17 residues. The authors ran a second PCR of roughly 6 to 12 cycles using a sample-barcoded 5' primer and a J-beta primer mix. TCRdb re-called the 5' RACE reads with MiXCR, one entry per CDR3 protein. The data show some 1.4 million distinct CDR3 sequences, around 39% seen once. The sequenced material came from blood. The chain carries TRBV7-3 and TRBJ2-1; 9 bases are a match to TRBD2. The sequence came from a woman between 18 and 30 years old in good health. DNA of the CDR3: TGTGCCAGCAGCTTACTCCCGAGCGGGGGGCAGTTAAATGAGCAGTTCTTC. Its translation is CASSLLPSGGQLNEQFF.